This T cell receptor beta chain was obtained from a study of OX40 agonist ivuxolimab in advanced cancers. Across the whole study: All patients had ivuxolimab intravenously every 2 weeks at 0.01 to 10 mg/kg. Treatment received earlier with anti-PD-1, anti-PD-L1 or anti-CTLA-4 agents was allowed, and under 50% had some.

Trimming cost V 4 bases and J 4 bases, with 9 bases left between them. CDR1 and CDR2 (germline): SGHNT, YYREEE (reference sequence). The CDR3 is 13 amino acids. Produced via immunoSEQ multiplex PCR; TCRdb's table is partial and in-frame only. The sample records about 26,000 clones, about four fifths being singletons. This specimen consisted of CD4+ or CD8+ T cells sorted from blood, obtained in a trial of the OX40 agonist ivuxolimab. The chain combines TRBV5-4 with TRBJ2-1; D call uncertain. This TCR derives from an adult with an advanced solid tumor such as melanoma, head and neck, liver or kidney cancer. The CDR3 sequence: CASSPDKYNEQFF. CDR3 DNA sequence: TGTGCCAGCAGCCCTGACAAGTACAATGAGCAGTTCTTC.